The present T cell receptor beta chain was sequenced within a study of T cells in localized non-small cell lung cancer. Study results and limitations: Because sequencing included only one region (of the tumor), heterogeneity remains possible. T cell clonality was highest in uninvolved adjacent lung, above tumor. Among the top 100 tumor clones, a median approximately 62 appeared in adjacent lung. There was an association of higher blood T cell density with longer overall survival.

Turning to this clone: Its target is not known.

Data came from immunoSEQ multiplex PCR; TCRdb stores just in-frame clones and leaves some out. The profile shows 15,000 to 25,000 clones, around 90% of them singletons. The CDR3 runs 15 residues. Trimming removed 4 bases at V and 8 bases at J, with 18 bases between. Germline values: CDR1 MDHEN, CDR2 SYDVKM. The specimen was peripheral blood, collected before any cancer treatment. The chain carries TRBV28 and TRBJ1-3; perhaps TRBD1 as D (6 bases). This clonotype originated in a male donor aged 60 or over with stage I squamous cell lung carcinoma. CDR3 protein: CASSSPVWGAYTIYF. CDR3 DNA: TGTGCCAGCAGTTCCCCCGTTTGGGGGGCTTACACCATATATTTT.